The next 28 T cell receptor beta chains were all read from a single sample in a study of PD-1 blockade in classical Hodgkin lymphoma. Sample time point: newly diagnosed, previously untreated cHL patient sample. Sequenced by immunoSEQ multiplex PCR; TCRdb stores in-frame clones only, minus some. The table has 15,000 to 20,000 clones, about 85% seen once. Sequenced sample: peripheral blood mononuclear cells (PBMCs). The receptors originated from a human donor with classical Hodgkin lymphoma.

J is TRBJ2-7 and V is TRBV5-6; the D is unclear. The CDR3 contains 14 residues. Germline values: CDR1 SGHDT, CDR2 YYEEEE. V was trimmed by 0 bases and J by 4 bases, leaving 11 bases between them. Written as DNA, the CDR3 is TGTGCCAGCAGCTTGGGGGATCAGACGTACGAGCAGTACTTC. It yields the protein CASSLGDQTYEQYF.

This chain uses TRBV11-2 with TRBJ2-5, with a weak D call TRBD2 (6 bases). The germline V gene has CDR1 SGHAT and CDR2 FQNNGV. V was shortened by 3 bases and J by 1 base, with 12 bases between the two germline ends. The CDR3 is 15 residues long. The DNA for the CDR3 is TGTGCCAGCAGCTTCGGAGGGAGCACCCAAGAGACCCAGTACTTC. It translates to CASSFGGSTQETQYF.

The chain recombines TRBV27 with TRBJ2-7, with D possibly matching TRBD2 (6 bases). Germline loops: CDR1 MNHEY, CDR2 SMNVEV (reference sequence). Trimming took 4 bases from V and 6 from J, leaving 10 bases between them. The CDR3 extends over 12 amino acids. This chain's CDR3 is CASSSLGGEQYF. As DNA, the CDR3 is TGTGCCAGCAGTTCCCTCGGGGGCGAGCAGTACTTC.

This clone was observed a handful of times. The rearrangement links TRBV28 to TRBJ2-3; D is undetermined. V lost 8 bases, J lost 0 bases, and 12 bases lay in between. The CDR3 totals 14 residues. Germline-derived CDR1 and CDR2 are MDHEN and SYDVKM. The CDR3 DNA reads as TGTGCCAGCCGAGTGCCCATTAGCACAGATACGCAGTATTTT. Translating it yields CASRVPISTDTQYF.

The CDR3 here is CASRLLGWGTDTQYF. The CDR3 bases are TGCGCCAGCAGATTACTGGGATGGGGCACAGATACGCAGTATTTT. The chain joins TRBV5-1 to TRBJ2-3; D unresolved. The CDR3 contains 15 residues. Between the trimmed V and J ends, which lost 5 bases and 1 base, there was a span of 14 bases. In germline, CDR1 is SGHRS, CDR2 YFSETQ.

This clone occurred once. The chain has TRBV5-5 and TRBJ2-7; D may be TRBD1 or TRBD2 (6 bases each). Germline V gives CDR1 SGHKS, CDR2 YYEKEE (reference sequence). Trimming took 1 base from V and 3 from J, leaving 17 bases between them. This CDR3 spans 16 amino acids. The CDR3 reads CASSLRHREEGYEQYF. DNA of the CDR3: TGTGCCAGCAGCTTGCGACACAGGGAGGAGGGCTACGAGCAGTACTTC. Based on the CDR3 plus reference TRBV5-5 and TRBJ2-7, the full variable domain is DAGVTQSPTHLIKTRGQQVTLRCSPISGHKSVSWYQQVLGQGPQFIFQYYEKEERGRGNFPDRFSARQFPNYSSELNVNALLLGDSALYLCASSLRHREEGYEQYFGPGTRLTVT.

The chain combines TRBV18 with TRBJ1-5; D unresolved. This CDR3 has 15 residues. From germline, CDR1 is KGHSH and CDR2 LQKENI. With 6 bases removed from V and 3 bases from J, the gap between germline ends came to 15 bases. CDR3 amino acids: CASSLMQALNQPQHF. The CDR3 nucleotides are TGTGCCAGCTCCTTGATGCAGGCCCTCAATCAGCCCCAGCATTTT.

The rearrangement joins TRBV4-2 to TRBJ2-6; TRBD2 matches 7 bases. In germline, CDR1 is LGHNA, CDR2 YNFKEQ. The CDR3 length is 20 residues. Trimming cost V 0 bases and J 1 base; bases outside gene matches: 12. The CDR3 sequence: CASSQDWGSGGSSGANVLTF. CDR3 bases: TGTGCCAGCAGCCAAGATTGGGGCTCGGGAGGTAGTTCTGGGGCCAACGTCCTGACTTTC.

This clone showed up just once. V usage is TRBV5-4 and J usage is TRBJ2-2; D is uncertain. CDR1 SGHNT and CDR2 YYREEE come from the germline V gene (reference sequence). This CDR3 region has 15 residues. Between the trimmed V and J ends, which lost 3 bases and 6 bases, there was a span of 15 bases. DNA of the CDR3: TGTGCCAGCAGCTCTAACTTGCCTGGTGCCGGGGAGCTGTTTTTT. Protein sequence: CASSSNLPGAGELFF.

The chain carries TRBV7-2 and TRBJ2-2, with D uncertain. Germline CDR1 SGHTA, CDR2 FQGNSA. The germline V and J ends were trimmed by 5 bases and 6 bases, with 16 bases remaining between them. The CDR3 is made up of 15 amino acids. The CDR3 DNA sequence: TGTGCCAGCAGCCCCCAGGAGAGATTGGCCGGGGAGCTGTTTTTT. It codes for CASSPQERLAGELFF.

This chain uses TRBV19 with TRBJ2-7, with 9 bases that match TRBD1. Unmatched junction bases numbered 7, after V lost 6 bases and J lost 7 bases. This CDR3 contains 13 residues. The V gene's germline CDR1 is LNHDA and CDR2 SQIVND (reference sequence). The CDR3 is CASRTTGGGEQYF. For the CDR3, the DNA is TGTGCCAGTAGGACGACAGGGGGAGGGGAGCAGTACTTC.

As concerns this clone: One end of the junction is discordant with germline, which a read error may explain. J is TRBJ2-7 and V is TRBV7-2; perhaps D is TRBD1 or TRBD2 (6 bases each). From germline, CDR1 is SGHTA and CDR2 FQGNSA. The CDR3 extends over 13 amino acids. In DNA, the CDR3 is TGTGCCAGCAGCTTTGTCGGGTACAGGGAGGAGCACTTC. Amino acid sequence: CASSFVGYREEHF.

The gene calls are TRBV5-4 and TRBJ2-5; D might be TRBD2 (5 bases). This CDR3 has 14 amino acids. The V gene's germline CDR1 is SGHNT and CDR2 YYREEE (reference sequence). The V gene lost 4 bases and the J gene lost 2 bases, with 12 bases spanning the gap. The CDR3 sequence is CASSLSGSQETQYF. CDR3 DNA sequence: TGTGCCAGCAGCCTGTCGGGGAGTCAAGAGACCCAGTACTTC. The full variable domain, with the rest looked up from reference TRBV5-4 and TRBJ2-5, is ETGVTQSPTHLIKTRGQQVTLRCSSQSGHNTVSWYQQALGQGPQFIFQYYREEENGRGNFPPRFSGLQFPNYSSELNVNALELDDSALYLCASSLSGSQETQYFGPGTRLLVL.

The CDR3 nucleotides are TGCGCCAGCAGGGAGGGGGGAATCTATGGCTACACCTTC. This codes for CASREGGIYGYTF. The gene calls are TRBV10-1 and TRBJ1-2; possibly TRBD1 for D (6 bases). CDR1 WNHNN and CDR2 SYGVQD come from the germline V gene (reference sequence). Trimming shortened V by 6 bases and J by 4 bases, and 12 bases separated the two germline ends. The CDR3 runs to 13 residues.

The chain uses TRBV5-1 and TRBJ2-7; D is tentatively TRBD1 or TRBD2 (5 bases each). V was pared by 0 bases and J by 0 bases, with 7 bases between. CDR1 is SGHRS, CDR2 YFSETQ, per germline. The CDR3 runs to 14 residues. In nucleotides, the CDR3 is TGCGCCAGCAGCTTGGGGGACCTCTCCTACGAGCAGTACTTC. Protein: CASSLGDLSYEQYF.

This clone showed up just once. In nucleotides, the CDR3 is TGTGCCAGTACCCCAACCGGGACAGGAGGCTACACCTTC. It encodes CASTPTGTGGYTF. The chain joins TRBV19 to TRBJ1-2; the match to TRBD1 covers 8 bases. The V gene end was trimmed by 7 bases and the J gene end by 8 bases; junction bases not matched to a gene: 9. CDR1 is LNHDA and CDR2 is SQIVND in the germline V gene (reference sequence). This CDR3 spans 13 amino acids.

For the CDR3, the DNA is TGTGCCAGCAGTGAACTGGCAGGGCAACACGAGCAGTACTTC. Translating gives CASSELAGQHEQYF. This rearrangement joins TRBV6-1 to TRBJ2-7; a weak D match, TRBD1 (5 bases). The CDR3 length is 14 residues. Germline assignment: CDR1 MNHNS and CDR2 SASEGT. Trimming removed 2 bases from V and 5 bases from J, with 13 bases in between.

The chain recombines TRBV7-9 with TRBJ2-7, with TRBD1 matching 11 bases. In germline, CDR1 is SEHNR, CDR2 FQNEAQ (reference sequence). This CDR3 spans 15 amino acids. The V and J ends lost 5 bases and 3 bases, in that order; junction bases with no gene match: 6. The CDR3 sequence is CASSQDRGLFYEQYF. For the CDR3, the DNA is TGTGCCAGCAGCCAGGACAGGGGGCTCTTCTACGAGCAGTACTTC.

V is TRBV7-2 and J is TRBJ2-7, with a possible D match to TRBD1 (7 bases). This CDR3 has 18 amino acids. In germline, CDR1 is SGHTA, CDR2 FQGNSA. Trimming took off 1 base at V and 6 bases at J, with 25 bases between the two ends. CDR3 DNA sequence: TGTGCCAGCAGCTTAGAGAAAGGGGGCGCTGGGGCCGGGGGCGAGCAGTACTTC. The encoded protein is CASSLEKGGAGAGGEQYF.

The V gene is TRBV6-1, the J gene TRBJ2-3, with TRBD2 as a possible D gene (5 bases). CDR3 length: 13 amino acids. Trimming left V 6 bases short and J 3 bases short, with 10 bases between. The germline CDR1 and CDR2 sequences are MNHNS and SASEGT. CDR3 DNA: TGTGCCAGCAGGGGGAGTGGTACAGATACGCAGTATTTT. It encodes CASRGSGTDTQYF.

CDR3 DNA sequence: TGCGCCAGCAGCCACAACCTCCCGTCCTACGAGCAGTACTTC. The encoded protein is CASSHNLPSYEQYF. This chain joins TRBV4-3 and TRBJ2-7; D gene unclear. CDR1 is LGHNA and CDR2 is YSLEER in the germline V gene. The CDR3 totals 14 residues. The ends were cut back, 3 bases at V and 1 base at J, with 10 bases in the middle.

CDR3 bases: TGTGCACACGCGGGGGCAGATGAAAAACTGTTTTTT. Its translation: CAHAGADEKLFF. The chain has TRBV30 and TRBJ1-4, with D possibly being TRBD1 (6 bases). Looked up from germline, CDR1 is GTSNPN and CDR2 is SVGIG (reference sequence). This CDR3 is built from 12 residues.

V is TRBV6-1 and J is TRBJ2-5, with D possibly being TRBD2 (5 bases). Between the trimmed V and J ends, which lost 2 bases and 4 bases, there was a span of 14 bases. Germline lookup yields CDR1 MNHNS and CDR2 SASEGT. This CDR3 is built from 15 residues. Here the CDR3 reads CASSERIGGGETQYF. CDR3 DNA sequence: TGTGCCAGCAGTGAAAGGATTGGCGGAGGAGAGACCCAGTACTTC.

The DNA of the CDR3 is TGTGCCAGCAGCCCCTGGGACAGGGTGGCGTATGGCTACACCTTC. Translated, it gives CASSPWDRVAYGYTF. The chain links TRBV11-1 to TRBJ1-2; 9 bases agree with TRBD1. Per the germline V gene, CDR1 is SGHAT and CDR2 is FQDESV (reference sequence). With V trimmed by 5 bases and J by 5 bases, 9 bases remained unmatched. The CDR3 runs to 15 residues.

This clone has only one observation. This chain links TRBV6-5 with TRBJ1-5; D uncertain. Germline CDR1 reads MNHEY; CDR2 reads SVGAGI. V was clipped by 4 bases and J by 7 bases, with 8 bases between them. The CDR3 is 12 amino acids. CDR3 protein: CASSFVGQPQHF. The CDR3 DNA sequence: TGTGCCAGCAGTTTCGTTGGGCAGCCCCAGCATTTT.

V usage is TRBV11-2 and J usage is TRBJ2-3; tentative D call: TRBD2 (5 bases). This CDR3 is 13 amino acids long. Trimming stripped 1 base from V and 8 bases from J, with 10 bases between. The germline gives CDR1 SGHAT, CDR2 FQNNGV. CDR3 coding DNA: TGTGCCAGCAGCTTAGTTGAGGGAACTACGCAGTATTTT. Its translation is CASSLVEGTTQYF.

This clone was counted a single time. This sequence joins TRBV7-2 and TRBJ2-7, with 10 nucleotides matching TRBD1. This CDR3 region has 14 residues. V was pared by 5 bases and J by 7 bases, with 8 bases of the junction left unmatched. The germline V gene encodes CDR1 SGHTA and CDR2 FQGNSA. The CDR3 region has the DNA TGTGCCAGCAGCCGCGACAGGGGGCAAGGGGAGCAGTACTTC. This translates into CASSRDRGQGEQYF. Complete variable domain (other parts from reference TRBV7-2 and TRBJ2-7): GAGVSQSPSNKVTEKGKDVELRCDPISGHTALYWYRQSLGQGLEFLIYFQGNSAPDKSGLPSDRFSAERTGGSVSTLTIQRTQQEDSAVYLCASSRDRGQGEQYFGPGTRLTVT.

V usage is TRBV4-1 and J usage is TRBJ2-1, with D perhaps matching TRBD2 (6 bases). V gave up 4 bases and J gave up 1 base, with 14 bases separating them. CDR1 and CDR2 (germline): MGHRA, YSYEKL. The CDR3 has 16 residues. The CDR3 here is CASSPQRGSSYNEQFF. In DNA, the CDR3 is TGCGCCAGCAGCCCCCAACGGGGGAGTTCCTACAATGAGCAGTTCTTC.